The 24 T cell receptor beta chains reported below all come from one sample, sequenced in a study of CD8+CD57+ T cells in acquired aplastic anemia. The authors sequenced patients whose flow cytometry had shown CD8+CD57+ cell expansion. TCR beta VDJ combinations and CDR3 sequences were profiled from genomic DNA. From the reads, TCRdb called clonotypes with MiXCR, one entry per CDR3 protein. This sample carries about 160,000 distinct CDR3 sequences, 40% to 55% of them seen once, and the ten largest clones take approximately 2.9%. The sample taken for sequencing was sorted CD4+, CD8+, or CD8+CD57+ T cells (not recorded which) from PBMCs. All receptors come from a human donor with aplastic anemia.

This clonotype appeared a single time. This chain connects TRBV10-2 to TRBJ1-5; D unresolved. The CDR3 has 13 amino acids. CDR1 is WSHSY, CDR2 SAAADI, per germline. Between the trimmed V and J ends, which lost 3 bases and 7 bases, there was a span of 10 bases. The CDR3 loop reads CASSDSLSQPQHF. CDR3 nucleotides: TGCGCCAGCAGTGATTCACTCTCGCAGCCCCAGCATTTT.

V gene TRBV2 combines with J gene TRBJ1-6; D might be TRBD1 (5 bases). Germline V gene sequence: CDR1 SNHLY, CDR2 FYNNEI. Trimming removed 6 bases at V and 8 bases at J, with 11 bases between. The CDR3 covers 13 residues. The CDR3 spells CASRAGTDSPLHF. CDR3 DNA: TGTGCCAGCAGGGCCGGGACGGATTCACCCCTCCACTTT.

This sequence joins TRBV11-2 and TRBJ1-2, with 7 bases fitting TRBD1. With V trimmed by 4 bases and J by 6 bases, 14 bases remained unmatched. Germline lookup yields CDR1 SGHAT and CDR2 FQNNGV. This CDR3 region has 16 residues. As DNA, the CDR3 is TGTGCCAGCAGCTCATTGACAGGGCCGAGGGGGGATGGCTACACCTTC. Translated: CASSSLTGPRGDGYTF.

The CDR3 loop is CASSLMGGAGGMETQYF. CDR3 DNA sequence: TGTGCCAGCAGCTTAATGGGTGGTGCGGGGGGCATGGAGACCCAGTACTTC. The V call is TRBV7-3, the J call TRBJ2-5; 8 bases are shared with TRBD2. This CDR3 is 17 amino acids long. The V gene end was trimmed by 1 base and the J gene end by 5 bases; junction bases not matched to a gene: 12. Germline CDR1 SGHTA, CDR2 FQGTGA.

The chain uses TRBV5-1 and TRBJ1-6; D is possibly TRBD1 (5 bases). The CDR3 is made up of 14 amino acids. Trimming left V 0 bases short and J 11 bases short, with 12 bases between. CDR1 SGHRS and CDR2 YFSETQ come from the germline V gene. CDR3 loop: CASSLVQLGAPLHF. The CDR3 DNA reads TGCGCCAGCAGCTTGGTCCAATTAGGGGCACCCCTCCACTTT.

This clonotype was counted once. The V gene is TRBV10-3, the J gene TRBJ1-2, with no clear D. CDR1 and CDR2 (germline): ENHRY, SYGVKD. Trimming removed 0 bases from V and 4 bases from J, with 9 bases in between. This CDR3 region has 14 residues. CDR3 DNA sequence: TGTGCCATCAGTGAGTCAATGACACTCTATGGCTACACCTTC. Its protein product is CAISESMTLYGYTF.

For this clonotype: Just one base apart from a much larger clone, this may be a read error. J is TRBJ2-1 and V is TRBV5-6; 7 positions agree with TRBD1. Germline CDR1 is SGHDT and CDR2 is YYEEEE. After removal of 9 bases from V and 5 bases from J, the junction contained 11 bases not matched to a gene. This CDR3 region has 14 residues. CDR3 in amino acids: CANTSGTADNEQFF. The CDR3 DNA sequence: TGTGCCAACACCTCCGGGACAGCAGACAATGAGCAGTTCTTC.

This clonotype was counted many times. The V and J genes are TRBV6-1 and TRBJ1-6; D gene uncertain. CDR1 is MNHNS, CDR2 SASEGT, per germline. This CDR3 spans 12 amino acids. Trimming took off 0 bases at V and 10 bases at J, with 4 bases between the two ends. The CDR3 nucleotides are TGTGCCAGCAGTGAAGCGGGGTCACCCCTCCACTTT. Encoded protein: CASSEAGSPLHF.

The chain has TRBV11-2 and TRBJ2-1; D gene ambiguous. V gave up 1 base and J gave up 5 bases, with 12 bases separating them. The CDR3 length is 15 residues. Germline V gene sequence: CDR1 SGHAT, CDR2 FQNNGV. CDR3 bases: TGTGCCAGCAGCTTAGTGGCCAGTTGGGACAATGAGCAGTTCTTC. This translates into CASSLVASWDNEQFF.

This clonotype was seen a few times. This rearrangement joins TRBV10-3 to TRBJ2-1, with 7 bases aligning to TRBD1. This CDR3 contains 13 residues. Germline trimming cut 10 bases from V and 5 bases from J; bases unmatched to any gene: 8. Germline lookup yields CDR1 ENHRY and CDR2 SYGVKD. For the CDR3, the DNA is TGTGCCAACGGACAGGAACCTAACAATGAGCAGTTCTTC. Its translation: CANGQEPNNEQFF.

The genes are TRBV5-4 and TRBJ1-1; possible D gene TRBD1, 6 bases. CDR3 size: 15 residues. Trimming left V 1 base short and J 6 bases short, with 16 bases between. Looked up from germline, CDR1 is SGHNT and CDR2 is YYREEE (reference sequence). The CDR3 loop is CASSLITGKGAEAFF. DNA for the CDR3: TGTGCCAGCAGCTTGATAACGGGGAAGGGGGCTGAAGCTTTCTTT.

Comments on this clonotype: One end of the junction is discordant with germline, which a read error may explain. The chain combines TRBV4-1 with TRBJ2-3; D call uncertain. Germline CDR1 reads MGHRA; CDR2 reads YSYEKL. This CDR3 spans 13 amino acids. The CDR3 nucleotides are TGCGCCAGCAGCCAATATCAAGGGAATACGCAGGATTTT. This gives the protein CASSQYQGNTQDF.

This sequence joins TRBV29-1 and TRBJ2-7, with D possibly being TRBD2 (5 bases). CDR3 size: 14 residues. The germline CDR1 and CDR2 sequences are SQVTM and ANQGSEA. V dropped 4 bases and J dropped 0 bases, with 13 bases sitting between them. The chain's CDR3 is CSVVLTGSSYEQYF. The CDR3 bases are TGCAGCGTTGTTTTAACGGGGAGCTCCTACGAGCAGTACTTC.

The table lists this clonotype with many counts. V usage is TRBV7-9 and J usage is TRBJ1-2; 8 bases align to TRBD1. Germline CDR1 reads SEHNR; CDR2 reads FQNEAQ (reference sequence). The V segment lost 6 bases and the J segment 0 bases; nucleotides outside the gene matches: 6. CDR3 length: 15 residues. CDR3 coding DNA: TGTGCCAGCAGTTTGGGACAGGTTGCTAACTATGGCTACACCTTC. This codes for CASSLGQVANYGYTF.

This rearrangement joins TRBV4-1 to TRBJ1-6; 8 nucleotides line up with TRBD1. Looked up from germline, CDR1 is MGHRA and CDR2 is YSYEKL. J gave up 13 bases and V 0 bases, and 11 bases lay outside the gene matches. The CDR3 is 16 amino acids. CDR3 sequence (DNA): TGCGCCAGCAGCCAAGAAGGCGGCAGGGGGCTAGTTCCCCTCCACTTT. It encodes CASSQEGGRGLVPLHF.

This clonotype was counted ten times or more. J is TRBJ2-3 and V is TRBV7-2; no clear D. Trimming cost V 4 bases and J 2 bases, with 1 base left between them. Germline lookup yields CDR1 SGHTA and CDR2 FQGNSA. This CDR3 region has 11 residues. The CDR3 loop reads CASSSTDTQYF. The CDR3 nucleotides are TGTGCCAGCAGCTCCACAGATACGCAGTATTTT.

This clonotype was observed many times. The chain combines TRBV28 with TRBJ2-5; 9 positions match TRBD2. CDR3 length: 14 residues. The germline V gene encodes CDR1 MDHEN and CDR2 SYDVKM. With 7 bases clipped from V and 5 bases from J, the junction kept 8 bases outside the gene matches. CDR3 sequence: CASMGAGGRETQYF. The DNA of the CDR3 is TGTGCCAGCATGGGAGCGGGAGGCCGGGAGACCCAGTACTTC.

Points on this clonotype: Since a much larger clone is just one base distant, this may be a read error. The V call is TRBV11-2, the J call TRBJ1-2; no definite D call. The CDR3 has 15 amino acids. Germline V gene lookup returns CDR1 SGHAT and CDR2 FQNNGV. The CDR3: CANSLGSGANYGYTF. The CDR3 region has the DNA TGTGCCAACAGCTTAGGGTCCGGAGCTAACTATGGCTACACCTTC.

The CDR3 bases are TGTGCCATCAGCCCCGGGACTAGAAGTTACGATGAGCAGTTCTTC. Protein: CAISPGTRSYDEQFF. V usage is TRBV10-3 and J usage is TRBJ2-1, with 8 bases matching TRBD2. CDR1 and CDR2 (germline): ENHRY, SYGVKD. V lost 6 bases, J lost 8 bases, and 12 bases stayed unmatched. The CDR3 is 15 amino acids.

This clonotype has at least ten counts. This chain connects TRBV19 to TRBJ1-2; TRBD1 might be the D (5 bases). Deletions cut 7 bases from V and 3 bases from J, with 18 bases between. The CDR3 loop spans 15 amino acids. CDR1 and CDR2 (germline): LNHDA, SQIVND (reference sequence). The CDR3, as DNA: TGTGCCAGTAATGGGGTTAGAGGGGACCACTATGGCTACACCTTC. Translating it yields CASNGVRGDHYGYTF.

V gene TRBV20-1 combines with J gene TRBJ2-7; D is perhaps TRBD2 (5 bases). V was trimmed by 6 bases and J by 1 base, leaving 13 bases between them. CDR1 is DFQATT, CDR2 SNEGSKA, per germline (reference sequence). There are 13 residues in the CDR3. The CDR3 nucleotides are TGCAGTGCCCAAGAGGGTCCTTCCTACGAGCAGTACTTC. It encodes CSAQEGPSYEQYF.

This clonotype was counted between two and nine times. A much larger clone differs by one base, so this may be a read error. The chain employs TRBV20-1 and TRBJ2-1, with D maybe TRBD2 (5 bases). Germline CDR1 reads DFQATT; CDR2 reads SNEGSKA (reference sequence). The CDR3 runs to 16 residues. Here the CDR3 reads CSARDASGPPYNGQFF. In DNA, the CDR3 is TGCAGTGCTAGGGACGCGAGCGGACCTCCCTACAATGGGCAGTTCTTC.

This clonotype was seen many times. The chain uses TRBV5-4 and TRBJ1-3; D unclear. Trimming left V 8 bases short and J 2 bases short, with 5 bases between. In germline, CDR1 is SGHNT, CDR2 YYREEE (reference sequence). The CDR3 contains 11 residues. CDR3 residues: CASPAGNTIYF. The DNA for the CDR3 is TGTGCCAGTCCGGCTGGAAACACCATATATTTT.

V is TRBV19 and J is TRBJ1-3; a weak D match, TRBD1 (5 bases). The CDR3 has 16 residues. Trimming removed 3 bases at V and 0 bases at J, with 12 bases between. Germline loops: CDR1 LNHDA, CDR2 SQIVND (reference sequence). CDR3: CASSIGATGSGNTIYF. CDR3 nucleotide sequence: TGTGCCAGTAGTATCGGGGCGACTGGCTCTGGAAACACCATATATTTT.